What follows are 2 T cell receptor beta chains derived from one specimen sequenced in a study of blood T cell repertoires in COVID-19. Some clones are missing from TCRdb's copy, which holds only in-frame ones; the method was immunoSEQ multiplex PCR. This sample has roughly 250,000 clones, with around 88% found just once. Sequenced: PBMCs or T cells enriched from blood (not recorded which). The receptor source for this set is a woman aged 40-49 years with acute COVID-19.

The CDR3 region has the DNA TGTGCCAGCAGACCAGGACAGGCGTTCTATGGCTACACCTTC. Its translation: CASRPGQAFYGYTF. The chain is built from TRBV28 and TRBJ1-2, with 7 nucleotides matching TRBD1. V dropped 6 bases and J dropped 4; count of bases not matched to a gene: 8. This CDR3 comprises 14 residues. CDR1 is MDHEN and CDR2 is SYDVKM in the germline V gene.

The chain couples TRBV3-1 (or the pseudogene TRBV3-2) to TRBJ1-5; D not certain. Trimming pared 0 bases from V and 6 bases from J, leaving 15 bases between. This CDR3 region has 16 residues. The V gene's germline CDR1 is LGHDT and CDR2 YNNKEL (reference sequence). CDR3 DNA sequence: TGTGCCAGCAGCCAAGACAGGTCAGGTAGTAGTCAGCCCCAGCATTTT. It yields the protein CASSQDRSGSSQPQHF.